This T cell receptor beta chain came from a study of cytomegalovirus exposure and HLA in healthy donors. Study-wide background: There were under 130 million unique TCR beta sequences, drawn from about 200 million T cells, in an earlier analysis.

Study observations and caveats: TCR beta V segments were, for the most part, productive about 87% or about 30% of the time in an earlier analysis. TCR sequences were mostly rare, though some public TCRs occurred in many donors.

This PCR relied on a set of 60 Vbeta primers and 13 Jbeta primers. The protocol was immunoSEQ multiplex PCR, while the TCRdb copy is restricted to in-frame clones and leaves out a portion. The repertoire has under 200,000 clones, 80% to 90% of them found once; the top ten carry under 2%. In its sample, this clone was seen once. Its antigen is still unknown. Germline CDR1 MDHEN, CDR2 SYDVKM. V trimming: 5 bases; J trimming: 6 bases; junction bases outside the gene matches: 6. This CDR3 contains 14 residues. Material for sequencing was PBMCs. The J gene is TRBJ2-7, the V gene TRBV28, with 11 nucleotides matching TRBD1. The clonotype comes from a woman younger than 35 in good health and CMV-seronegative. CDR3 loop: CASSPGTGGLEQYF. CDR3 nucleotide sequence: TGTGCCAGCAGTCCGGGGACAGGGGGTCTCGAGCAGTACTTC.